This TCR beta chain is drawn from a study of beta chain features in type 1 diabetes. About the study: When patients were set against healthy donors, age, gender and cell yields were similar. Whole-study findings and limits: Fewer junction insertions and more nucleotide deletions appeared in type 1 diabetes patients. Moderate yet significant TCRB CDR3 shortening was seen in Type 1 diabetes patients in all four CD4+ subsets.

V dropped 1 base and J dropped 8; count of bases not matched to a gene: 9. CDR1 and CDR2 (germline): LGHNA, YSLEER. The CDR3 is made up of 15 amino acids. On this clone itself: The antigen is unknown.

What was sequenced were expressed TCRB transcripts, since all of the isolated RNA had been reverse transcribed. Generated by immunoSEQ multiplex PCR, the TCRdb table keeps only in-frame clones and is missing some. The sample yields around 160,000 clones, roughly 60% seen once. V gene TRBV4-3 combines with J gene TRBJ1-2, with 8 bases aligning to TRBD1. The source material was naive CD4+ T cells from blood. This TCR was sampled from a man aged 30-40 years with type 1 diabetes. As DNA, the CDR3 is TGCGCCAGCAGCCAAGGTATGACAGGGGCGGCCGGCTACACCTTC. This gives the protein CASSQGMTGAAGYTF.